The 15 T cell receptor beta chains below all came from one sample that was sequenced in a study of blood T cell repertoires in COVID-19. TCRdb keeps only in-frame clones here, not all; method: immunoSEQ multiplex PCR. The table includes 120,000 to 150,000 clones, around nine tenths detected once. Sequencing was performed on peripheral blood. These receptors were obtained from a human donor in a cohort sampled during active COVID-19.

The gene calls are TRBV19 and TRBJ2-1; tentative D call: TRBD2 (5 bases). CDR1 is LNHDA and CDR2 is SQIVND in the germline V gene (reference sequence). The CDR3 totals 15 residues. V lost 2 bases and J 3 bases, leaving 11 bases between the germline ends. As DNA, the CDR3 is TGTGCCAGTAGTATATCGCCGAGGGTCTACAATGAGCAGTTCTTC. It translates to CASSISPRVYNEQFF.

The CDR3 nucleotides read TGCGCCAGCAGCCAGGCCTATGAAAAACTGTTTTTT. Translated: CASSQAYEKLFF. The rearrangement links TRBV4-1 to TRBJ1-4; D gene uncertain. This CDR3 comprises 12 residues. Germline V CDR1 and CDR2: MGHRA, YSYEKL. V was cut by 3 bases and J by 6 bases, with 5 bases left in between.

The chain joins TRBV30 to TRBJ1-6, with 8 bases aligning to TRBD1. V lost 3 bases to trimming and J lost 10 bases; unmatched junction nucleotides: 11. Germline CDR1 GTSNPN, CDR2 SVGIG (reference sequence). The CDR3 length is 15 residues. DNA for the CDR3: TGTGCCTGGAGAGAAAACAGGGGGGGACGATCACCCCTCCACTTT. Protein product: CAWRENRGGRSPLHF.

The rearrangement joins TRBV19 to TRBJ1-1, with D possibly TRBD1 on 6 matching bases. Germline CDR1 and CDR2: LNHDA and SQIVND (reference sequence). Trimming left V 2 bases short and J 4 bases short, with 11 bases between. CDR3 size: 14 residues. The CDR3 DNA reads as TGTGCCAGTAGTATAAAGGACAGTATCACTGAAGCTTTCTTT. This translates into CASSIKDSITEAFF.

The CDR3 spells CASSLGGPIEAFF. Here the CDR3 DNA reads TGTGCCAGCAGTCTAGGGGGCCCTATTGAAGCTTTCTTT. This chain uses TRBV28 with TRBJ1-1, with 7 bases lining up with TRBD1. The CDR3 has 13 residues. Trimming at V came to 5 bases and at J to 7 bases, leaving 7 bases not matched to a gene. Germline V lookup: CDR1 MDHEN, CDR2 SYDVKM. The full variable domain, completed using reference TRBV28 and TRBJ1-1, is DVKVTQSSRYLVKRTGEKVFLECVQDMDHENMFWYRQDPGLGLRLIYFSYDVKMKEKGDIPEGYSVSREKKERFSLILESASTNQTSMYLCASSLGGPIEAFFGQGTRLTVV.

V usage is TRBV19 and J usage is TRBJ1-1; unclear D gene. The germline V gene encodes CDR1 LNHDA and CDR2 SQIVND (reference sequence). This CDR3 has 13 residues. V shed 2 bases and J shed 0 bases, with 4 bases lying between them. The CDR3 is CASSIQLNTEAFF. The CDR3 DNA reads as TGTGCCAGTAGTATACAGTTGAACACTGAAGCTTTCTTT.

This chain links TRBV18 with TRBJ2-2, with D perhaps TRBD2 (5 bases). CDR1 is KGHSH and CDR2 is LQKENI in the germline V gene. The CDR3 length is 19 residues. Deletions cut 4 bases from V and 6 bases from J, with 27 bases between. The CDR3 spells CASSHSPPRGSGEAGELFF. CDR3 coding DNA: TGTGCCAGCTCACATTCCCCACCTAGAGGGAGTGGCGAAGCCGGGGAGCTGTTTTTT.

The chain carries TRBV6-2 or TRBV6-3 and TRBJ1-6; 9 positions match TRBD1. With 4 bases clipped from V and 3 bases from J, the junction kept 1 base outside the gene matches. The germline V gene encodes CDR1 MNHEY and CDR2 SVGEGT. The CDR3 has 15 amino acids. CDR3 sequence reads: CASSLDRGYNSPLHF. CDR3 nucleotide sequence: TGTGCCAGCAGTTTGGACAGGGGCTATAATTCACCCCTCCACTTT.

The rearrangement joins TRBV27 to TRBJ1-6; no clear D gene. V lost 2 bases and J lost 0, with 8 bases in between. CDR1 and CDR2 from the germline V gene are MNHEY and SMNVEV (reference sequence). The CDR3 covers 16 residues. CDR3 in amino acids: CASSLMRSSYNSPLHF. The DNA of the CDR3 is TGTGCCAGCAGTTTAATGAGGAGCTCCTATAATTCACCCCTCCACTTT.

This rearrangement joins TRBV6-1 to TRBJ2-7, with 9 bases that match TRBD1. Germline lookup yields CDR1 MNHNS and CDR2 SASEGT. V was clipped by 0 bases and J by 1 base; unmatched bases: 13. This CDR3 has 19 residues. DNA of the CDR3: TGTGCCAGCAGTGAAGCCCGGAGGTGGGTACAGGGGGCTTCCTACGAGCAGTACTTC. It translates to CASSEARRWVQGASYEQYF.

J is TRBJ2-7 and V is TRBV14, with D possibly being TRBD2 (6 bases). The germline V gene has CDR1 SGHDN and CDR2 FVKESK. Trimming shortened V by 5 bases and J by 9 bases, and 17 bases separated the two germline ends. The CDR3 has 13 residues. The CDR3 DNA reads TGTGCCAGCAGCAAGGGACTGGCTACGGGGCAGTACTTC. Translation gives CASSKGLATGQYF. Combining the CDR3 with reference TRBV14 and TRBJ2-7 gives the whole variable domain EAGVTQFPSHSVIEKGQTVTLRCDPISGHDNLYWYRRVMGKEIKFLLHFVKESKQDESGMPNNRFLAERTGGTYSTLKVQPAELEDSGVYFCASSKGLATGQYFGPGTRLTVT.

V gene TRBV18 combines with J gene TRBJ2-1; 9 bases align to TRBD1. CDR3 length: 15 residues. Trimming cost V 5 bases and J 9 bases; bases outside gene matches: 11. CDR1 and CDR2 from the germline V gene are KGHSH and LQKENI. The CDR3 loop is CASSSTGGGGSEQFF. CDR3 coding DNA: TGTGCCAGCTCATCAACAGGGGGCGGGGGAAGTGAGCAGTTCTTC.

The V call is TRBV4-3, the J call TRBJ2-7, with D possibly TRBD1 on 6 matching bases. V was pared by 1 base and J by 5 bases, with 18 bases between. Germline V CDR1 and CDR2: LGHNA, YSLEER. The CDR3 sequence is 16 residues long. CDR3 protein: CASSQGPGTRGHEQYF. CDR3 DNA: TGCGCCAGCAGCCAAGGACCCGGGACAAGAGGCCACGAGCAGTACTTC.

V usage is TRBV29-1 and J usage is TRBJ1-3, with 7 bases aligning to TRBD1. Losses at the gene ends were 6 bases for V and 8 bases for J; bases not matched to a gene: 10. Germline loops: CDR1 SQVTM, CDR2 ANQGSEA. CDR3 length equals 13 residues. In DNA form, the CDR3 reads TGCAGCGTGTACCGACAGGGAGGAGACACCATATATTTT. Translated: CSVYRQGGDTIYF.

This sequence joins TRBV5-6 and TRBJ2-7; D ambiguous. Trimming removed 3 bases at V and 11 bases at J, with 15 bases between. Germline CDR1 and CDR2: SGHDT and YYEEEE. CDR3 size: 12 residues. CDR3 in amino acids: CASSWVGSSEYF. Written as DNA, the CDR3 is TGTGCCAGCAGCTGGGTCGGGTCCTCGGAGTACTTC.